This T cell receptor beta chain was observed in a study of shared clonotypes between healthy human individuals. CDR1 is SEHNR, CDR2 FQNEAQ, per germline (reference sequence). The CDR3 totals 17 residues. Here immunoSEQ multiplex PCR was the method, and the copy in TCRdb shows in-frame clones only, minus some. The sample consists of 2 million to 2.5 million clones, over 90% of them appearing once. Worth noting for this clone: One end of the junction fails to match germline, which may point to a read error.

The TCR comes from a man younger than 35 in good health. Some clones in this sample may be carry-over from other donors' samples. The source material was naive CD4+ T cells from PBMCs. Subset of the sample: CD45RA+ positively selected. This chain links TRBV7-9 with TRBJ2-3; D is perhaps TRBD2 (5 bases). The DNA of the CDR3 is TGTGCCAGCAGCCTAGCCCTCGGAGAGGGAGTCGCAGATACGCAGTATTTT. Its protein product is CASSLALGEGVADTQYF.